Below, 26 T cell receptor beta chains from the same sample are listed, as sequenced in a study of early T cells in non-severe SARS-CoV-2 infection. TCRdb reprocessed the 5' RACE reads via MiXCR and lists one record per CDR3 protein. The table lists 70,000 to 85,000 distinct CDR3 sequences, more than 9% of them singletons, with 6.5% in the top ten. The sample consisted of whole blood. Receptors were obtained from an adult who was a healthcare worker with PCR-confirmed SARS-CoV-2 infection or an uninfected control (not recorded which).

This clonotype was counted only a few times. The V gene is TRBV5-1, the J gene TRBJ2-5, with D possibly being TRBD1 (5 bases). The CDR3 loop spans 14 amino acids. The V and J ends lost 2 bases and 5 bases respectively, with 13 bases between them. CDR1 is SGHRS and CDR2 is YFSETQ in the germline V gene. CDR3 residues: CASSFGRAVETQYF. The CDR3 DNA reads as TGCGCCAGCAGCTTCGGCAGGGCCGTGGAGACCCAGTACTTC.

This clonotype was counted only a few times. The J gene is TRBJ1-6, the V gene TRBV6-2 or TRBV6-3, with D hard to call. The CDR3 runs 12 residues. Germline V CDR1 and CDR2: MNHEY, SVGEGT. Trimming cost V 2 bases and J 8 bases, with 4 bases left between them. The CDR3 region is CASSYLYSPLHF. CDR3 nucleotide sequence: TGTGCCAGCAGTTACCTGTATTCACCCCTCCACTTT.

This clonotype was counted ten times or more. The CDR3: CASSPYSGPPSANTNYGYTF. The CDR3 bases are TGTGCCAGCAGCCCCTATTCGGGGCCCCCATCGGCAAATACTAACTATGGCTACACCTTC. This rearrangement joins TRBV7-6 to TRBJ1-2, with a tentative D call TRBD1 (5 bases). V lost 5 bases to trimming and J lost 0 bases, with 28 bases between them. From germline, CDR1 is SGHVS and CDR2 FNYEAQ. The CDR3 consists of 20 residues.

This clonotype was seen a handful of times. The V call is TRBV11-2, the J call TRBJ1-1, with 7 bases lining up with TRBD1. The CDR3 spans 13 residues. V was pared by 5 bases and J by 4 bases, with 4 bases of the junction left unmatched. Germline-derived CDR1 and CDR2 are SGHAT and FQNNGV. In nucleotides, the CDR3 is TGTGCCAGCAGCCTTGGACAGGCCACTGAAGCTTTCTTT. Its translation: CASSLGQATEAFF.

This clonotype has at least ten counts. The V and J genes are TRBV4-2 and TRBJ2-1; 7 bases are a match to TRBD2. CDR1 LGHNA and CDR2 YNFKEQ come from the germline V gene. The CDR3 has 14 residues. J gave up 1 base and V 6 bases, and 3 bases lay outside the gene matches. The CDR3 reads CASSLAASYNEQFF. In DNA, the CDR3 is TGTGCCAGCAGTCTAGCGGCATCCTACAATGAGCAGTTCTTC.

This chain links TRBV4-1 with TRBJ2-7; D is ambiguous. Germline loops: CDR1 MGHRA, CDR2 YSYEKL. The CDR3 is 14 amino acids. Deletions cut 0 bases from V and 3 bases from J, with 9 bases between. The DNA for the CDR3 is TGCGCCAGCAGCCAAGACCCCGGTAGCTACGAGCAGTACTTC. It encodes CASSQDPGSYEQYF.

This clonotype was observed a few times. This chain joins TRBV4-2 and TRBJ1-5, with a tentative D call TRBD1 (6 bases). The CDR3 sequence is 15 residues long. V was cut by 0 bases and J by 6 bases, with 12 bases left in between. Germline V lookup: CDR1 LGHNA, CDR2 YNFKEQ. CDR3 residues: CASSQERQGIQPQHF. DNA of the CDR3: TGTGCCAGCAGCCAAGAAAGGCAGGGGATTCAGCCCCAGCATTTT.

The chain couples TRBV6-4 to TRBJ2-1, with D maybe TRBD1 (5 bases). Trimming removed 1 base from V and 7 bases from J, with 8 bases in between. This CDR3 has 13 residues. Germline lookup yields CDR1 MRHNA and CDR2 SNTAGT. The CDR3 bases are TGTGCCAGCAGTGACTGGCCAGGGAATGAGCAGTTCTTC. Its translation is CASSDWPGNEQFF.

The J gene is TRBJ2-7, the V gene TRBV7-2, with D uncertain. V was cut by 5 bases and J by 3 bases, with 5 bases left in between. Germline CDR1 is SGHTA and CDR2 is FQGNSA. The CDR3 loop spans 11 amino acids. The CDR3 sequence: CASSAYYEQYF. The CDR3 DNA reads as TGTGCCAGCAGCGCCTACTACGAGCAGTACTTC.

This clonotype was recorded a few times. The chain couples TRBV20-1 to TRBJ2-7; the D gene is possibly TRBD2 (6 bases). V dropped 5 bases and J dropped 6 bases, with 20 bases sitting between them. The germline CDR1 and CDR2 sequences are DFQATT and SNEGSKA (reference sequence). The CDR3 extends over 14 amino acids. In DNA, the CDR3 is TGCAGTGCTTGCAACTATAGGAAGGGAGGCGAGCAGTACTTC. This sequence encodes CSACNYRKGGEQYF.

J is TRBJ2-3 and V is TRBV7-6; TRBD2 aligns across 8 bases. J was trimmed by 2 bases and V by 3 bases; bases with no gene match: 10. This CDR3 comprises 17 residues. Germline V gene sequence: CDR1 SGHVS, CDR2 FNYEAQ. In DNA form, the CDR3 reads TGTGCCAGCAGCTTGGGCCCCAGCGGGAGAACCACAGATACGCAGTATTTT. It encodes CASSLGPSGRTTDTQYF.

CDR3 nucleotide sequence: TGTGCCAGCAGGAGGGGGGAAGGCAATGAGCAGTTCTTC. Its protein is CASRRGEGNEQFF. V usage is TRBV6-1 and J usage is TRBJ2-1, with D tentatively TRBD1 or TRBD2 (6 bases each). V dropped 6 bases and J dropped 6 bases, with 12 bases sitting between them. Germline values: CDR1 MNHNS, CDR2 SASEGT. CDR3 length equals 13 residues.

V gene TRBV30 combines with J gene TRBJ2-7; tentatively, D is TRBD2 (5 bases). Deletions cut 4 bases from V and 0 bases from J, with 16 bases between. There are 15 residues in the CDR3. The germline gives CDR1 GTSNPN, CDR2 SVGIG (reference sequence). The CDR3 bases are TGTGCCTGGATACCCGGACTGGGGAACTCCTACGAGCAGTACTTC. Protein product: CAWIPGLGNSYEQYF.

The chain is built from TRBV3-1 and TRBJ2-3; TRBD2 aligns across 8 bases. The CDR3 covers 15 residues. The V gene end was trimmed by 4 bases and the J gene end by 5 bases; junction bases not matched to a gene: 8. Germline-derived CDR1 and CDR2 are LGHDT and YNNKEL (reference sequence). The CDR3 DNA reads TGTGCCAGCAGCCTAATGGGACTAGGAGGAGATACGCAGTATTTT. As protein: CASSLMGLGGDTQYF.

This clonotype came up many times. This sequence joins TRBV5-1 and TRBJ2-5, with a tentative D call TRBD1 (6 bases). Germline values: CDR1 SGHRS, CDR2 YFSETQ. The length of the CDR3 is 15 residues. V lost 0 bases and J lost 5, with 14 bases in between. CDR3 DNA: TGCGCCAGCAGCTTGGATGGGGGTACAGGGGAGACCCAGTACTTC. Translation: CASSLDGGTGETQYF.

The chain joins TRBV6-2 or TRBV6-3 to TRBJ2-3, with D possibly TRBD1 on 5 matching bases. This CDR3 contains 14 residues. CDR1 and CDR2 from the germline V gene are MNHEY and SVGEGT. V was pared by 4 bases and J by 4 bases, with 12 bases between. The CDR3 is CASSSGIGADTQYF. CDR3 sequence (DNA): TGTGCCAGCAGTTCTGGCATAGGGGCAGATACGCAGTATTTT.

This clonotype was seen more than once but under ten times. The chain recombines TRBV7-2 with TRBJ2-3; 11 nucleotides match TRBD2. J was trimmed by 4 bases and V by 3 bases; bases with no gene match: 9. This CDR3 comprises 17 residues. CDR1 SGHTA and CDR2 FQGNSA come from the germline V gene. In DNA form, the CDR3 reads TGTGCCAGCAGCTTCAGCGGTCGACTAGCGGGACCAGATACGCAGTATTTT. Its protein is CASSFSGRLAGPDTQYF.

The chain uses TRBV5-1 and TRBJ2-7, with 9 bases aligning to TRBD1. Trimming took 0 bases from V and 0 from J; bases not matched to a gene: 1. CDR3 length: 15 residues. Looked up from germline, CDR1 is SGHRS and CDR2 is YFSETQ. CDR3 region: CASSLVTGGSYEQYF. CDR3 nucleotide sequence: TGCGCCAGCAGCTTGGTGACAGGGGGCTCCTACGAGCAGTACTTC.

This clonotype showed up just a few times. The J gene is TRBJ2-3, the V gene TRBV7-2, with D hard to call. This CDR3 has 13 residues. With 3 bases removed from V and 4 bases from J, the gap between germline ends came to 8 bases. Germline CDR1 reads SGHTA; CDR2 reads FQGNSA. In nucleotides, the CDR3 is TGTGCCAGCAGCTTTCTAAGCGCAGATACGCAGTATTTT. Its translation: CASSFLSADTQYF.

This clonotype showed up just a few times. The rearrangement joins TRBV7-8 to TRBJ2-1; TRBD2 agrees at 11 bases. This CDR3 has 15 residues. V lost 9 bases and J lost 2; bases outside the gene matches: 6. Germline assignment: CDR1 SGHVS and CDR2 FQNEAQ. The CDR3, as DNA: TGTGCCAGTGATTTAGCGGGAGGGCCCTACAATGAGCAGTTCTTC. Amino acid sequence: CASDLAGGPYNEQFF.

The chain couples TRBV18 to TRBJ1-6; no reliable D call. CDR1 and CDR2 (germline): KGHSH, LQKENI. The CDR3 has 14 amino acids. Trimming cost V 4 bases and J 7 bases, with 11 bases left between them. The CDR3 loop is CASSQESTNSPLHF. CDR3 nucleotide sequence: TGTGCCAGCTCACAGGAATCGACCAATTCACCCCTCCACTTT.

This clonotype has at least ten counts. The genes are TRBV20-1 and TRBJ2-3; D is unresolved. The germline V and J ends were trimmed by 2 bases and 5 bases, with 14 bases remaining between them. Germline values: CDR1 DFQATT, CDR2 SNEGSKA (reference sequence). This CDR3 has 14 residues. CDR3 region: CSARSPIDRDTQYF. The CDR3 DNA follows: TGCAGTGCTAGATCCCCAATTGATAGAGATACGCAGTATTTT.

The gene calls are TRBV7-9 and TRBJ2-2; 10 positions agree with TRBD1. The V gene end was trimmed by 3 bases and the J gene end by 1 base; junction bases not matched to a gene: 2. The CDR3 covers 16 residues. CDR1 and CDR2 from the germline V gene are SEHNR and FQNEAQ (reference sequence). In nucleotides, the CDR3 is TGTGCCAGCAGCTTCGGACAGGGGGAGAACACCGGGGAGCTGTTTTTT. It is translated as CASSFGQGENTGELFF.

This clonotype was counted a few times. This rearrangement joins TRBV29-1 to TRBJ2-5; possibly TRBD1 for D (6 bases). The V gene's germline CDR1 is SQVTM and CDR2 ANQGSEA. The length of the CDR3 is 14 residues. V dropped 4 bases and J dropped 1 base, with 13 bases sitting between them. The CDR3 loop is CSVGLTGLQETQYF. Written as DNA, the CDR3 is TGCAGCGTTGGGTTGACAGGCCTCCAAGAGACCCAGTACTTC.

This sequence joins TRBV20-1 and TRBJ2-1; 11 positions agree with TRBD2. The CDR3 loop spans 14 amino acids. CDR1 and CDR2 (germline): DFQATT, SNEGSKA (reference sequence). Unmatched junction bases numbered 8, after V lost 8 bases and J lost 5 bases. The CDR3 protein is CSSLAGASDNEQFF. CDR3 in DNA: TGCAGTTCACTAGCGGGAGCATCCGACAATGAGCAGTTCTTC.

This clonotype has ten or more counts. The chain joins TRBV5-1 to TRBJ2-1; D gene ambiguous. V lost 3 bases to trimming and J lost 4 bases, with 8 bases between them. CDR1 and CDR2 (germline): SGHRS, YFSETQ. This CDR3 has 13 amino acids. DNA of the CDR3: TGCGCCAGCAGCTCTCCCGATTACAATGAGCAGTTCTTC. This translates into CASSSPDYNEQFF.